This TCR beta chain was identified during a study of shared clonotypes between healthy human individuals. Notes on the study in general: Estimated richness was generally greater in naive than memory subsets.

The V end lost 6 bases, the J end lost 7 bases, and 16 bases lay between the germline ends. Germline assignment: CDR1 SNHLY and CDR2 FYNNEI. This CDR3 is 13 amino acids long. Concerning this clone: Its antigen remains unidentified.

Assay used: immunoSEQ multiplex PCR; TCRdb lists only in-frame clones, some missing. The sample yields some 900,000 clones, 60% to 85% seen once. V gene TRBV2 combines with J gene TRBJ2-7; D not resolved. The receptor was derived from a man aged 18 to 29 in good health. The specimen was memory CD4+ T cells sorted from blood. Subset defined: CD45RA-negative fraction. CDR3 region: CASSLNPLWEQYF. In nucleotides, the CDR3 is TGTGCCAGCAGCCTCAACCCCCTCTGGGAGCAGTACTTC. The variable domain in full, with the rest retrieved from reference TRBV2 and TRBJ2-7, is EPEVTQTPSHQVTQMGQEVILRCVPISNHLYFYWYRQILGQKVEFLVSFYNNEISEKSEIFDDQFSVERPDGSNFTLKIRSTKLEDSAMYFCASSLNPLWEQYFGPGTRLTVT.